This T cell receptor beta chain was sequenced during a study of blood T cell repertoires in COVID-19. Study summary: Acute-phase and convalescent COVID-19 samples originated in the United States, Italy and Spain. T cells, B-cell-depleted T cells, or PBMCs provided the cDNA or gDNA that served as material.

Germline V gene sequence: CDR1 MNHEY, CDR2 SMNVEV (reference sequence). The CDR3 runs to 14 residues. V lost 4 bases to trimming and J lost 1 base; unmatched junction nucleotides: 2. Under the authors' procedure: Reference gene primer amplification yielded estimated nucleated cell counts. Produced via immunoSEQ multiplex PCR; TCRdb's table is partial and in-frame only. That table gives V, J and clone size, and the DNA gave D and trimming. The data show a few hundred thousand clones, 70% to 90% seen once. The chain uses TRBV27 and TRBJ1-1; 8 bases match TRBD1. The sample taken for sequencing was peripheral blood. The TCR comes from a man aged 80 or over with acute or convalescent COVID-19. CDR3 nucleotide sequence: TGTGCCAGCAGTTGGGACAGGAGGAACACTGAAGCTTTCTTT. Its protein product is CASSWDRRNTEAFF.